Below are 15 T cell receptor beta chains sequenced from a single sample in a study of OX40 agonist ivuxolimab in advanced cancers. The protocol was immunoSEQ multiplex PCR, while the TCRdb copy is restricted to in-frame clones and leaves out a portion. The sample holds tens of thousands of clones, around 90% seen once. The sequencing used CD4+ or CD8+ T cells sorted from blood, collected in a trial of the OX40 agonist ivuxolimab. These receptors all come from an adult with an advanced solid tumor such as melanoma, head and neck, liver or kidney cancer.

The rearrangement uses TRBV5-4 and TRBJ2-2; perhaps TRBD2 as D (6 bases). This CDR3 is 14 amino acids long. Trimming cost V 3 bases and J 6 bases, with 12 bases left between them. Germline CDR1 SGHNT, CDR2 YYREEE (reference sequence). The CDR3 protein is CASSSRLVAGELFF. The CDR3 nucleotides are TGTGCCAGCAGCTCCCGACTAGTGGCCGGGGAGCTGTTTTTT.

CDR3 DNA: TGTGCCAGCAGCAAAGCCCGACAGGGTAATGAAAAACTGTTTTTT. It specifies CASSKARQGNEKLFF. The gene calls are TRBV21-1 and TRBJ1-4; TRBD1, as called in the table, went unchecked against the DNA. TRBV21-1 is a documented pseudogene. CDR3 size: 15 residues.

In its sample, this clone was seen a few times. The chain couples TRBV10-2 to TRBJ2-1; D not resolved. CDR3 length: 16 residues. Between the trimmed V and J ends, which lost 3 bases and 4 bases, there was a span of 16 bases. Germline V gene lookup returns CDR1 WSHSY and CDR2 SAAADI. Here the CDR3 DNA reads TGCGCCAGCAGTGACCTTGCTTTCGGCCTATACAATGAGCAGTTCTTC. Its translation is CASSDLAFGLYNEQFF.

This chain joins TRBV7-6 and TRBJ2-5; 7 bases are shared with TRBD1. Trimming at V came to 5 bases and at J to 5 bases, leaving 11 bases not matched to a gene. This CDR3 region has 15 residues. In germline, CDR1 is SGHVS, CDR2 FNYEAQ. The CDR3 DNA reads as TGTGCCAGCAGCCATATTAGGTTAGGGGGCGAGACCCAGTACTTC. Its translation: CASSHIRLGGETQYF.

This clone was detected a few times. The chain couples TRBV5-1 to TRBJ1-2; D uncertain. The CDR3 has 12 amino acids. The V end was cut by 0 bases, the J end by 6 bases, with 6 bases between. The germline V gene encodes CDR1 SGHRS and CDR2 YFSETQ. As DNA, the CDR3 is TGCGCCAGCAGCTTGGTGCAGGATGGCTACACCTTC. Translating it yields CASSLVQDGYTF.

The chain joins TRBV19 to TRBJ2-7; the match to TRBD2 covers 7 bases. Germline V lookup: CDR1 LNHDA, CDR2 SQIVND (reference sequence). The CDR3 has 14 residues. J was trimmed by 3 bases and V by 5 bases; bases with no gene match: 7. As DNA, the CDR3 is TGTGCCAGTAGTCCTATGGGAGGGCGCTACGAGCAGTACTTC. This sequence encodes CASSPMGGRYEQYF. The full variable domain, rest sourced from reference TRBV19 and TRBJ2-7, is DGGITQSPKYLFRKEGQNVTLSCEQNLNHDAMYWYRQDPGQGLRLIYYSQIVNDFQKGDIAEGYSVSREKKESFPLTVTSAQKNPTAFYLCASSPMGGRYEQYFGPGTRLTVT.

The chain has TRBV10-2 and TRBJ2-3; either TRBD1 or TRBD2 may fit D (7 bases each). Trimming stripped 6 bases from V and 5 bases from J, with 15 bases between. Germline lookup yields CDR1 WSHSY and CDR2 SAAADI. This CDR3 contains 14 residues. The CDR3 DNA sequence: TGCGCCAGCAGAGGAAGCGGGGACAGAGATACGCAGTATTTT. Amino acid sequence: CASRGSGDRDTQYF.

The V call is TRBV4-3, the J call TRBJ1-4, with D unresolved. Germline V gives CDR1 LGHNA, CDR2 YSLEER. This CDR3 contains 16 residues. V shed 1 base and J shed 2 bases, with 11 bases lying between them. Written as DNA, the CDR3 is TGCGCCAGCAGCCAAGGCGCCCAGGTGACTAATGAAAAACTGTTTTTT. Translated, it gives CASSQGAQVTNEKLFF.

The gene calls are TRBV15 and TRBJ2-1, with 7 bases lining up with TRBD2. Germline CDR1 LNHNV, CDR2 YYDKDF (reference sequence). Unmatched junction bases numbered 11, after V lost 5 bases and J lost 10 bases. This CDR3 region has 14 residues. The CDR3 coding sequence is TGTGCCACCAGCCAGCGACGGGGGGACGGCGAGCAGTTCTTC. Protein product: CATSQRRGDGEQFF. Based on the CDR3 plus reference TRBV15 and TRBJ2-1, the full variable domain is DAMVIQNPRYQVTQFGKPVTLSCSQTLNHNVMYWYQQKSSQAPKLLFHYYDKDFNNEADTPDNFQSRRPNTSFCFLDIRSPGLGDTAMYLCATSQRRGDGEQFFGPGTRLTVL.

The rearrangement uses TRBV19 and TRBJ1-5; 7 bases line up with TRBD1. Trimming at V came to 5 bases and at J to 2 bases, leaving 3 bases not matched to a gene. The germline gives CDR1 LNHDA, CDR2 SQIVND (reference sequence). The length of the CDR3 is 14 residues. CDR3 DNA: TGTGCCAGTAGTGTCACAGGGGGCAATCAGCCCCAGCATTTT. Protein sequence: CASSVTGGNQPQHF.

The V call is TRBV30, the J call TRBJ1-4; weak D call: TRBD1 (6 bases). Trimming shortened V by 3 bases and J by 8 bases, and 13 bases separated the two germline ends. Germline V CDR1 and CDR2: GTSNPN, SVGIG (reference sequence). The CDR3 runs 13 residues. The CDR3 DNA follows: TGTGCCTGGAGGAAGGGGGAAGGGGAAAAACTGTTTTTT. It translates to CAWRKGEGEKLFF.

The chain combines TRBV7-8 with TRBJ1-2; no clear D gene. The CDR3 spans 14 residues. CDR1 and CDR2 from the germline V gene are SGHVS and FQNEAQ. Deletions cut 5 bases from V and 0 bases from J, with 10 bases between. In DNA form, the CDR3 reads TGTGCCAGCAGCGATTATACAGCTAACTATGGCTACACCTTC. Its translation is CASSDYTANYGYTF.

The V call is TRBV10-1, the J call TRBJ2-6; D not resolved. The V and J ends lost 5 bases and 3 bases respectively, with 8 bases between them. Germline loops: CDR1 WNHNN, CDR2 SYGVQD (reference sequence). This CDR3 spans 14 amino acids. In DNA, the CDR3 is TGCGCCAGCAGTCCGGAAAGTGGGGCCAACGTCCTGACTTTC. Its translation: CASSPESGANVLTF.

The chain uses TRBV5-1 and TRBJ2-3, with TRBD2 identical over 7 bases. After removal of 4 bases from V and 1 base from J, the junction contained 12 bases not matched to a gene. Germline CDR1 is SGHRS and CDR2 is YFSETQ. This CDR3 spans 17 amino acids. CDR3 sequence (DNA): TGCGCCAGCAGCCGGACTACCGGGACTACTCGCACAGATACGCAGTATTTT. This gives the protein CASSRTTGTTRTDTQYF.

The CDR3 DNA reads TGTGCCAGCGATAAGGGACAGGGTAACAACAATGAGCAGTTCTTC. It codes for CASDKGQGNNNEQFF. This rearrangement joins TRBV6-1 to TRBJ2-1; TRBD1 agrees at 9 bases. The CDR3 loop spans 15 amino acids. Germline V lookup: CDR1 MNHNS, CDR2 SASEGT. V was clipped by 8 bases and J by 5 bases; unmatched bases: 10.